The rows below give T cell receptor beta chains drawn from one sample of a study of STAT3 mutations in large granular lymphocyte leukemia. Generated by immunoSEQ multiplex PCR, the TCRdb table keeps only in-frame clones and is missing some. The repertoire holds approximately 43,000 clones, with about 81% as singletons. What was sequenced was PBMCs. These receptor sequences come from a human donor with T large granular lymphocyte leukemia. Some clones in this sample may be carry-over from other donors' samples. Each CDR3 is given with its conserved first and last residue. The order of the fields is J gene, V gene, clone size, D gene, CDR3 protein, CDR3 DNA. D genes are given only for firm matches. Clone sizes are given selectively: once, few, many, or a class where the clone is expanded.

J gene: TRBJ2-5
V gene: TRBV27
clone size: once
D gene: TRBD1
CDR3 protein: CASSSTGMIETQYF
CDR3 DNA: TGTGCCAGCAGCTCGACAGGGATGATCGAGACCCAGTACTTC

J gene: TRBJ1-2
V gene: TRBV5-1
clone size: once
D gene: .
CDR3 protein: CASSSSRGTNYGYTF
CDR3 DNA: TGCGCCAGCAGCTCGAGCAGGGGCACTAACTATGGCTACACCTTC

J gene: TRBJ2-2
V gene: TRBV4-3
clone size: .
D gene: .
CDR3 protein: CASSQDGWATGELFF
CDR3 DNA: TGCGCCAGCAGCCAAGATGGATGGGCGACCGGGGAGCTGTTTTTT

J gene: TRBJ1-6
V gene: TRBV9
clone size: .
D gene: .
CDR3 protein: CASSVGSTLRDNSPLHF
CDR3 DNA: TGTGCCAGCAGCGTAGGGAGCACCCTGAGGGATAATTCACCCCTCCACTTT

J gene: TRBJ2-5
V gene: TRBV5-4
clone size: .
D gene: TRBD2
CDR3 protein: CASSLQLAVQTQYF
CDR3 DNA: TGTGCCAGCAGCTTGCAACTAGCGGTCCAGACCCAGTACTTC

J gene: TRBJ1-2
V gene: TRBV9
clone size: once
D gene: TRBD1
CDR3 protein: CASSGPGQGAGYTF
CDR3 DNA: TGTGCCAGCAGCGGACCCGGACAGGGGGCTGGCTACACCTTC

J gene: TRBJ1-2
V gene: TRBV19
clone size: .
D gene: .
CDR3 protein: CASRLRQNYGYTF
CDR3 DNA: TGTGCCAGTAGATTGCGACAGAACTATGGCTACACCTTC

J gene: TRBJ2-1
V gene: TRBV15
clone size: .
D gene: .
CDR3 protein: CATSRESSAGVFF
CDR3 DNA: TGTGCCACCAGCAGAGAGTCTAGCGCGGGTGTGTTCTTC

J gene: TRBJ2-1
V gene: TRBV19
clone size: few
D gene: TRBD2
CDR3 protein: CASSMLAGYNEQFF
CDR3 DNA: TGTGCCAGTAGTATGCTAGCGGGGTACAATGAGCAGTTCTTC

J gene: TRBJ2-6
V gene: TRBV11-2
clone size: .
D gene: .
CDR3 protein: CASSPLQGISPGANVLTF
CDR3 DNA: TGTGCCAGCAGCCCTCTTCAGGGGATCTCGCCTGGGGCCAACGTCCTGACTTTC

J gene: TRBJ1-2
V gene: TRBV28
clone size: few
D gene: .
CDR3 protein: CASSLVGGGNYGYTF
CDR3 DNA: TGTGCCAGCAGTTTAGTGGGAGGGGGGAACTATGGCTACACCTTC

J gene: TRBJ1-1
V gene: TRBV5-4
clone size: few
D gene: .
CDR3 protein: CASSLVRSSAGEAFF
CDR3 DNA: TGTGCCAGCAGCTTGGTTCGGTCTTCGGCCGGTGAAGCTTTCTTT

J gene: TRBJ1-2
V gene: TRBV29-1
clone size: .
D gene: TRBD1
CDR3 protein: CSVEGQGAVGYTF
CDR3 DNA: TGCAGCGTTGAGGGACAGGGGGCTGTTGGCTACACCTTC

J gene: TRBJ2-1
V gene: TRBV19
clone size: .
D gene: TRBD1
CDR3 protein: CASSIPSDRYSYNEQFF
CDR3 DNA: TGTGCCAGTAGTATCCCCTCGGACAGGTACTCCTACAATGAGCAGTTCTTC

J gene: TRBJ2-6
V gene: TRBV4-1
clone size: .
D gene: TRBD1
CDR3 protein: CASSVVPGQISGANVLTF
CDR3 DNA: TGCGCCAGCAGCGTCGTCCCGGGACAGATCTCTGGGGCCAACGTCCTGACTTTC

J gene: TRBJ1-2
V gene: TRBV27
clone size: .
D gene: .
CDR3 protein: CASRHLVGPNYGYTF
CDR3 DNA: TGTGCCAGCCGCCATTTGGTAGGGCCGAACTATGGCTACACCTTC

J gene: TRBJ1-1
V gene: TRBV28
clone size: .
D gene: .
CDR3 protein: CASSLGLEAFF
CDR3 DNA: TGTGCCAGCAGTTTAGGCCTTGAAGCTTTCTTT

J gene: TRBJ2-1
V gene: TRBV27
clone size: .
D gene: .
CDR3 protein: CASSLGTFNEQFF
CDR3 DNA: TGTGCCAGCAGTTTAGGGACCTTCAATGAGCAGTTCTTC

J gene: TRBJ2-1
V gene: TRBV7-6
clone size: .
D gene: .
CDR3 protein: CASSLAGGVNEQFF
CDR3 DNA: TGTGCCAGCAGCTTAGCTGGCGGGGTCAATGAGCAGTTCTTC

J gene: TRBJ1-4
V gene: TRBV18
clone size: .
D gene: .
CDR3 protein: CASSRGENEKLFF
CDR3 DNA: TGTGCCAGCTCCCGAGGGGAGAATGAAAAACTGTTTTTT

J gene: TRBJ2-2
V gene: TRBV7-9
clone size: .
D gene: .
CDR3 protein: CASSLAGPDTGELFF
CDR3 DNA: TGTGCCAGCAGCTTAGCAGGGCCGGACACCGGGGAGCTGTTTTTT

J gene: TRBJ2-2
V gene: TRBV5-4
clone size: few
D gene: .
CDR3 protein: CASSLEMSSRELFF
CDR3 DNA: TGTGCCAGCAGCTTGGAGATGAGTTCGAGGGAGCTGTTTTTT

J gene: TRBJ2-2
V gene: TRBV11-2
clone size: .
D gene: TRBD2
CDR3 protein: CASNPLQGSGSNTGELFF
CDR3 DNA: TGTGCCAGCAACCCCCTCCAGGGTAGCGGGTCGAACACCGGGGAGCTGTTTTTT

J gene: TRBJ2-2
V gene: TRBV4-1
clone size: few
D gene: .
CDR3 protein: CASSQVITGELFF
CDR3 DNA: TGCGCCAGCAGCCAAGTCATAACCGGGGAGCTGTTTTTT

J gene: TRBJ1-2
V gene: TRBV7-9
clone size: once
D gene: TRBD1
CDR3 protein: CASSSQGANYGYTF
CDR3 DNA: TGTGCCAGCAGCTCCCAGGGGGCGAACTATGGCTACACCTTC

J gene: TRBJ2-4
V gene: TRBV5-1
clone size: .
D gene: TRBD2
CDR3 protein: CASSQAGAGIYIQYF
CDR3 DNA: TGCGCCAGCAGCCAGGCTGGAGCGGGGATCTACATTCAGTACTTC

J gene: TRBJ1-2
V gene: TRBV6-5
clone size: few
D gene: .
CDR3 protein: CASSPGTVYGYTF
CDR3 DNA: TGTGCCAGCAGTCCCGGGACGGTGTATGGCTACACCTTC

J gene: TRBJ2-7
V gene: TRBV28
clone size: .
D gene: TRBD1
CDR3 protein: CASNTFGTGKYF
CDR3 DNA: TGTGCCAGCAACACATTCGGGACAGGGAAGTACTTC

J gene: TRBJ2-6
V gene: TRBV11-2
clone size: .
D gene: .
CDR3 protein: CASSLDAGARSF
CDR3 DNA: TGTGCCAGCAGCTTAGATGCGGGGGCGCGATCTTTC

J gene: TRBJ1-2
V gene: TRBV4-3
clone size: .
D gene: .
CDR3 protein: CASSQDGARPLYGYTF
CDR3 DNA: TGCGCCAGCAGCCAAGATGGAGCCAGGCCCCTATATGGCTACACCTTC

J gene: TRBJ1-6
V gene: TRBV27
clone size: .
D gene: TRBD1
CDR3 protein: CASSIRGLANSPLHF
CDR3 DNA: TGTGCCAGCAGTATCAGGGGGTTGGCTAATTCACCCCTCCACTTT

J gene: TRBJ1-1
V gene: TRBV18
clone size: .
D gene: .
CDR3 protein: CASSPPTGRNTEAFF
CDR3 DNA: TGTGCCAGCTCACCCCCCACAGGGAGGAACACTGAAGCTTTCTTT

J gene: TRBJ2-7
V gene: TRBV6-5
clone size: .
D gene: TRBD2
CDR3 protein: CASSYLTSGGDEQYF
CDR3 DNA: TGTGCCAGCAGTTACCTGACTAGCGGGGGTGACGAGCAGTACTTC

J gene: TRBJ1-3
V gene: TRBV5-1
clone size: .
D gene: .
CDR3 protein: CASSLSGAGSGNTIYF
CDR3 DNA: TGCGCCAGCAGCTTGTCAGGGGCAGGCTCTGGAAACACCATATATTTT

J gene: TRBJ2-7
V gene: TRBV5-4
clone size: few
D gene: .
CDR3 protein: CASSSPYEQYF
CDR3 DNA: TGTGCCAGCAGCTCACCCTACGAGCAGTACTTC

J gene: TRBJ2-2
V gene: TRBV4-1
clone size: .
D gene: .
CDR3 protein: CASSQDGEVFTGELFF
CDR3 DNA: TGCGCCAGCAGCCAAGACGGGGAAGTTTTCACCGGGGAGCTGTTTTTT

J gene: TRBJ1-3
V gene: TRBV5-1
clone size: .
D gene: .
CDR3 protein: CASSPPAGDTIYF
CDR3 DNA: TGCGCCAGCTCACCGCCAGCGGGGGACACCATATATTTT

J gene: TRBJ2-7
V gene: TRBV18
clone size: .
D gene: TRBD2
CDR3 protein: CASSLGLADTHEQYF
CDR3 DNA: TGTGCCAGCTCACTGGGACTAGCGGATACTCACGAGCAGTACTTC

J gene: TRBJ2-1
V gene: TRBV19
clone size: .
D gene: .
CDR3 protein: CASSVRDGNEQFF
CDR3 DNA: TGTGCCAGTAGTGTCCGGGACGGAAATGAGCAGTTCTTC

J gene: TRBJ2-2
V gene: TRBV4-2
clone size: .
D gene: .
CDR3 protein: CASSPAGNTGELFF
CDR3 DNA: TGTGCCAGCAGCCCAGCGGGGAACACCGGGGAGCTGTTTTTT

J gene: TRBJ1-1
V gene: TRBV6-5
clone size: .
D gene: .
CDR3 protein: CASSYSRPPLNTEAFF
CDR3 DNA: TGTGCCAGCAGTTACAGTAGGCCGCCCTTGAACACTGAAGCTTTCTTT

J gene: TRBJ1-1
V gene: TRBV9
clone size: few
D gene: .
CDR3 protein: CASSVVTAHRNTEAFF
CDR3 DNA: TGTGCCAGCAGCGTAGTGACAGCGCACCGAAACACTGAAGCTTTCTTT

J gene: TRBJ2-5
V gene: TRBV19
clone size: .
D gene: .
CDR3 protein: CASSILPPLNQETQYF
CDR3 DNA: TGTGCCAGTAGTATACTCCCTCCTTTGAACCAAGAGACCCAGTACTTC

J gene: TRBJ2-7
V gene: TRBV11-3
clone size: .
D gene: .
CDR3 protein: CASSGYHQGKQYF
CDR3 DNA: TGTGCCAGCAGCGGTTATCATCAAGGCAAGCAGTACTTC

J gene: TRBJ2-1
V gene: TRBV5-4
clone size: .
D gene: .
CDR3 protein: CASSLEPISWAEQFF
CDR3 DNA: TGTGCCAGCAGCTTGGAGCCTATTAGTTGGGCGGAGCAGTTCTTC

J gene: TRBJ1-2
V gene: TRBV5-6
clone size: once
D gene: TRBD1
CDR3 protein: CASSPYRGGNYGYTF
CDR3 DNA: TGTGCCAGCAGCCCTTACAGGGGGGGTAACTATGGCTACACCTTC

J gene: TRBJ1-6
V gene: TRBV4-3
clone size: .
D gene: .
CDR3 protein: CASSQDGGQSGSPLHF
CDR3 DNA: TGCGCCAGCAGCCAAGATGGCGGGCAATCGGGGTCACCCCTCCACTTT

J gene: TRBJ2-7
V gene: TRBV7-9
clone size: .
D gene: .
CDR3 protein: CASSFTETYEQYF
CDR3 DNA: TGTGCCAGCAGCTTCACGGAAACCTACGAGCAGTACTTC

J gene: TRBJ1-4
V gene: TRBV6-6
clone size: .
D gene: .
CDR3 protein: CASSSDDWGEKLFF
CDR3 DNA: TGTGCCAGCAGTTCAGACGATTGGGGGGAAAAACTGTTTTTT

J gene: TRBJ2-1
V gene: TRBV4-1
clone size: few
D gene: TRBD2
CDR3 protein: CASSQDTAGDEQFF
CDR3 DNA: TGCGCCAGCAGCCAAGATACAGCGGGGGATGAGCAGTTCTTC

J gene: TRBJ2-3
V gene: TRBV29-1
clone size: .
D gene: .
CDR3 protein: CSADLGVGGTDTQYF
CDR3 DNA: TGCAGCGCCGATCTTGGGGTTGGGGGCACAGATACGCAGTATTTT

J gene: TRBJ1-1
V gene: TRBV19
clone size: .
D gene: .
CDR3 protein: CASRISGVNTEAFF
CDR3 DNA: TGTGCCAGTAGAATCTCCGGGGTTAACACTGAAGCTTTCTTT

J gene: TRBJ2-1
V gene: TRBV4-2
clone size: .
D gene: .
CDR3 protein: CASSEGHIYNEQFF
CDR3 DNA: TGTGCCAGCAGCGAGGGGCACATATACAATGAGCAGTTCTTC

J gene: TRBJ1-2
V gene: TRBV6-6
clone size: .
D gene: .
CDR3 protein: CASSGQSNYGYTF
CDR3 DNA: TGTGCCAGCAGTGGACAGTCTAACTATGGCTACACCTTC

J gene: TRBJ2-2
V gene: TRBV4-3
clone size: .
D gene: .
CDR3 protein: CASSQGRVFVGTGELFF
CDR3 DNA: TGCGCCAGCAGCCAAGGTCGAGTGTTTGTGGGCACCGGGGAGCTGTTTTTT

J gene: TRBJ1-1
V gene: TRBV13
clone size: .
D gene: .
CDR3 protein: CASSSRSEAFF
CDR3 DNA: TGTGCCAGCAGCTCACGTTCAGAAGCTTTCTTT

J gene: TRBJ2-2
V gene: TRBV27
clone size: .
D gene: TRBD2
CDR3 protein: CASSFRGGASGELFF
CDR3 DNA: TGTGCCAGCAGTTTCCGGGGGGGCGCGAGCGGGGAGCTGTTTTTT

J gene: TRBJ2-3
V gene: TRBV10-3
clone size: .
D gene: .
CDR3 protein: CAISERAGGDTQYF
CDR3 DNA: TGTGCCATCAGTGAGCGGGCCGGCGGGGATACGCAGTATTTT

J gene: TRBJ1-2
V gene: TRBV28
clone size: .
D gene: .
CDR3 protein: CASSLRGTGYGYTF
CDR3 DNA: TGTGCCAGCAGTTTACGCGGAACGGGCTATGGCTACACCTTC